Below are 18 T cell receptor beta chains sequenced from a single sample in a study of human T cells and chemical hapten exposure. Time point in this sample: patch test 2, 6 weeks after DPC sensitization. The sample's treatment: therapeutic diphenylcyclopropenone sensitization with weekly scalp DPC. TCRdb reprocessed the RACE reads with MiXCR, giving one entry per CDR3 protein. The repertoire holds 84,000 or so distinct CDR3 sequences, with more than 8.5% as singletons. The specimen comprised whole blood, sampled in connection with sensitization to the hapten diphenylcyclopropenone (DPC). These receptors all stem from a woman in her twenties or thirties with alopecia areata. Some clones in this sample may be carry-over from other donors' samples.

The rearrangement uses TRBV30 and TRBJ1-3; the D is unclear. This CDR3 is built from 13 residues. Trimming removed 5 bases at V and 0 bases at J, with 8 bases between. The germline V gene has CDR1 GTSNPN and CDR2 SVGIG (reference sequence). CDR3 residues: CAWDVASGNTIYF. In DNA, the CDR3 is TGTGCCTGGGATGTGGCCTCTGGAAACACCATATATTTT.

This clonotype appeared many times. V and J are TRBV19 and TRBJ1-5, with D hard to call. The germline CDR1 and CDR2 sequences are LNHDA and SQIVND (reference sequence). The CDR3 totals 14 residues. Trimming took off 5 bases at V and 7 bases at J, with 15 bases between the two ends. The CDR3 DNA sequence: TGTGCCAGTAGTTGGGGTCATCTGGACCAGCCCCAGCATTTT. This gives the protein CASSWGHLDQPQHF.

There are many counts of this clonotype. The chain joins TRBV11-3 to TRBJ1-2, with D perhaps TRBD1 (5 bases). The V and J ends lost 3 bases and 3 bases respectively, with 17 bases between them. The germline V gene has CDR1 SGHNT and CDR2 YENEEA. The CDR3 is made up of 16 amino acids. The CDR3 loop is CASSLGGPTGHYGYTF. The CDR3 coding sequence is TGTGCCAGCAGCTTGGGCGGACCCACAGGACACTATGGCTACACCTTC. Supplemented by reference TRBV11-3 and TRBJ1-2, the full variable domain reads EAGVVQSPRYKIIEKKQPVAFWCNPISGHNTLYWYLQNLGQGPELLIRYENEEAVDDSQLPKDRFSAERLKGVDSTLKIQPAELGDSAVYLCASSLGGPTGHYGYTFGSGTRLTVV.

This clonotype has a single count. This chain joins TRBV28 and TRBJ1-6; D may be TRBD1 (6 bases). From germline, CDR1 is MDHEN and CDR2 SYDVKM. CDR3 size: 16 residues. The V end lost 6 bases, the J end lost 7 bases, and 19 bases lay between the germline ends. CDR3 loop: CASRTPRGAPNSPLHF. CDR3 in DNA: TGTGCCAGCAGGACCCCTCGGGGGGCGCCGAATTCACCCCTCCACTTT.

A note on this clonotype: This could be a read error, since a much larger clone is one nucleotide away. The chain carries TRBV15 and TRBJ2-6; 14 bases are a match to TRBD2. Germline V lookup: CDR1 LNHNV, CDR2 YYDKDF (reference sequence). The CDR3 is 19 amino acids. The CDR3 loop is CASSRVGTSGSQGANVLTF. CDR3 nucleotide sequence: TGTGCCTCCAGCAGAGTAGGGACTAGCGGGAGCCAAGGGGCCAACGTCCTGACTTTC.

This clonotype was found a few times. The gene calls are TRBV2 and TRBJ2-2; D uncertain. V shed 5 bases and J shed 6 bases, with 13 bases lying between them. Per germline, CDR1 SNHLY and CDR2 FYNNEI. CDR3 length: 14 amino acids. The CDR3 nucleotides read TGTGCCAGCAGTCGAGAAGGAAGGGCCGGGGAGCTGTTTTTT. Residues: CASSREGRAGELFF.

This clonotype was counted a few times. The chain uses TRBV3-1 and TRBJ2-3; D is unresolved. V was cut by 0 bases and J by 2 bases, with 9 bases left in between. This CDR3 contains 15 residues. Per germline, CDR1 LGHDT and CDR2 YNNKEL (reference sequence). The CDR3 here is CASSQDAFYTDTQYF. For the CDR3, the DNA is TGTGCCAGCAGCCAAGATGCCTTCTACACAGATACGCAGTATTTT.

At least ten counts were recorded for this clonotype. This rearrangement joins TRBV20-1 to TRBJ2-1; TRBD2 matches at 10 bases. Germline CDR1 and CDR2: DFQATT and SNEGSKA (reference sequence). This CDR3 comprises 17 residues. V lost 2 bases, J lost 0 bases, and 7 bases stayed unmatched. DNA for the CDR3: TGCAGTGCTAGACTTCTAGCGGGGGAGAGCTCCTACAATGAGCAGTTCTTC. This sequence encodes CSARLLAGESSYNEQFF.

This clonotype was observed many times. The J gene is TRBJ2-5, the V gene TRBV29-1, with a possible D match to TRBD2 (5 bases). Trimming cost V 2 bases and J 5 bases, with 18 bases left between them. CDR1 SQVTM and CDR2 ANQGSEA come from the germline V gene. This CDR3 region has 15 residues. Here the CDR3 reads CSVELRGLGGETQYF. The CDR3 region has the DNA TGCAGCGTTGAACTCCGAGGGCTAGGCGGTGAGACCCAGTACTTC.

This clonotype was found a few times. The rearrangement uses TRBV10-3 and TRBJ1-3; D gene uncertain. Germline V CDR1 and CDR2: ENHRY, SYGVKD. This CDR3 is built from 12 residues. V dropped 11 bases and J dropped 1 base, with 9 bases sitting between them. For the CDR3, the DNA is TGTGCCGTCACGGCGTCTGGAAACACCATATATTTT. Amino acid sequence: CAVTASGNTIYF.

This clonotype was recorded many times. This chain uses TRBV7-6 with TRBJ2-6; the D is unclear. The CDR3 consists of 15 residues. Trimming left V 3 bases short and J 0 bases short, with 6 bases between. The germline gives CDR1 SGHVS, CDR2 FNYEAQ. The CDR3 reads CASSFGSSGANVLTF. CDR3 sequence (DNA): TGTGCCAGCAGCTTCGGCTCCTCTGGGGCCAACGTCCTGACTTTC.

V is TRBV4-3 and J is TRBJ2-7, with D perhaps TRBD2 (5 bases). Trimming took off 4 bases at V and 2 bases at J, with 18 bases between the two ends. CDR1 and CDR2 from the germline V gene are LGHNA and YSLEER. CDR3 size: 16 residues. This chain's CDR3 is CASSRASGNQAYEQYF. CDR3 in DNA: TGCGCCAGCAGCCGGGCTTCGGGGAACCAAGCCTACGAGCAGTACTTC.

This clonotype occurred a few times. The V gene is TRBV6-1, the J gene TRBJ1-2, with D maybe TRBD1 (5 bases). This CDR3 has 16 residues. V was pared by 4 bases and J by 9 bases, with 24 bases between. The germline V gene has CDR1 MNHNS and CDR2 SASEGT. The CDR3 protein is CASSASNLGPRGSYTF. CDR3 coding DNA: TGTGCCAGCAGTGCTTCGAACCTCGGACCGAGGGGAAGCTACACCTTC.

In its sample, this clonotype was seen many times. This chain joins TRBV14 and TRBJ1-2; D perhaps matches TRBD1 (5 bases). This CDR3 is 13 amino acids long. V dropped 5 bases and J dropped 5 bases, with 12 bases sitting between them. Germline V gene data show CDR1 as SGHDN and CDR2 as FVKESK. The chain's CDR3 is CASSWDGDYGYTF. For the CDR3, the DNA is TGTGCCAGCAGCTGGGACGGCGATTATGGCTACACCTTC. The whole variable domain, remainder taken from reference TRBV14 and TRBJ1-2, is EAGVTQFPSHSVIEKGQTVTLRCDPISGHDNLYWYRRVMGKEIKFLLHFVKESKQDESGMPNNRFLAERTGGTYSTLKVQPAELEDSGVYFCASSWDGDYGYTFGSGTRLTVV.

The sample holds many counts of this clonotype. The chain has TRBV2 and TRBJ2-3; perhaps TRBD2 as D (6 bases). This CDR3 has 12 amino acids. Trimming took off 8 bases at V and 4 bases at J, with 10 bases between the two ends. The V gene's germline CDR1 is SNHLY and CDR2 FYNNEI. CDR3 sequence reads: CASGGFPDTQYF. The CDR3 DNA sequence: TGTGCCAGCGGGGGGTTCCCAGATACGCAGTATTTT.

The sample holds many counts of this clonotype. The chain uses TRBV28 and TRBJ1-1; D call uncertain. The V gene's germline CDR1 is MDHEN and CDR2 SYDVKM. V gave up 6 bases and J gave up 1 base, with 12 bases separating them. This CDR3 is built from 14 residues. In DNA, the CDR3 is TGTGCCAGCAGCCCTAGACTGGGGAACACTGAAGCTTTCTTT. Translating it yields CASSPRLGNTEAFF.

This clonotype occurred many times. The chain is built from TRBV16 and TRBJ1-1, with 8 bases lining up with TRBD1. CDR3 length equals 13 residues. CDR1 is KGHSY and CDR2 is FQNENV in the germline V gene. Trimming removed 4 bases from V and 7 bases from J; junction bases left unmatched: 5. The DNA for the CDR3 is TGTGCCAGCAGCCCCCGGACAGGGATTGAAGCTTTCTTT. Amino acids: CASSPRTGIEAFF.

In its sample, this clonotype was seen many times. J is TRBJ2-3 and V is TRBV9; D uncertain. There are 19 residues in the CDR3. CDR1 is SGDLS, CDR2 YYNGEE, per germline. V gave up 1 base and J gave up 2 bases, with 23 bases separating them. CDR3: CASSVLPRPYGSSTDTQYF. The CDR3, as DNA: TGTGCCAGCAGCGTATTACCACGACCATACGGATCGTCCACAGATACGCAGTATTTT. Supplemented by reference TRBV9 and TRBJ2-3, the full variable domain reads DSGVTQTPKHLITATGQRVTLRCSPRSGDLSVYWYQQSLDQGLQFLIQYYNGEERAKGNILERFSAQQFPDLHSELNLSSLELGDSALYFCASSVLPRPYGSSTDTQYFGPGTRLTVL.